Below are 10 T cell receptor beta chains sequenced from a single sample in a study of blood T cell repertoires in COVID-19. Sequencing used immunoSEQ multiplex PCR; TCRdb keeps in-frame clones, though not all of them. The table includes under 250,000 clones, less than 85% detected once. Sequenced input: peripheral blood. Receptors were obtained from a woman between 70 and 85 years old with active or convalescent COVID-19.

The chain employs TRBV2 and TRBJ1-2; TRBD1 matches 8 bases. J was trimmed by 9 bases and V by 2 bases; bases with no gene match: 5. The CDR3 is 13 amino acids. Germline V gene data show CDR1 as SNHLY and CDR2 as FYNNEI. The CDR3 DNA reads as TGTGCCAGCAGTGAACAGGACAGGGATCGCTACACCTTC. It is translated as CASSEQDRDRYTF.

J is TRBJ2-7 and V is TRBV11-3; 7 bases map to TRBD2. The length of the CDR3 is 13 residues. CDR1 and CDR2 from the germline V gene are SGHNT and YENEEA. V dropped 6 bases and J dropped 5; count of bases not matched to a gene: 7. CDR3 coding DNA: TGTGCCAGCAGTTGGACTAGTTACAACGAGCAGTACTTC. Its translation: CASSWTSYNEQYF.

This clone appeared a few times. V is TRBV27 and J is TRBJ1-2, with D tentatively TRBD1 (5 bases). The V and J ends lost 3 bases and 4 bases respectively, with 9 bases between them. Germline CDR1 is MNHEY and CDR2 is SMNVEV (reference sequence). This CDR3 is built from 13 residues. CDR3: CASSFSGLYGYTF. The DNA of the CDR3 is TGTGCCAGCAGTTTCTCGGGACTCTATGGCTACACCTTC.

The chain employs TRBV7-2 and TRBJ1-2; no reliable D call. Trimming left V 1 base short and J 2 bases short, with 11 bases between. This CDR3 is 15 amino acids long. Germline loops: CDR1 SGHTA, CDR2 FQGNSA. CDR3 protein: CASSLGHHTNYGYTF. The CDR3, as DNA: TGTGCCAGCAGCTTAGGGCACCATACCAACTATGGCTACACCTTC.

This chain uses TRBV5-4 with TRBJ2-3; D may be TRBD2 (6 bases). Trimming stripped 0 bases from V and 8 bases from J, with 13 bases between. CDR1 SGHNT and CDR2 YYREEE come from the germline V gene (reference sequence). The CDR3 loop spans 14 amino acids. CDR3 sequence reads: CASSLVMRGGTQYF. As DNA, the CDR3 is TGTGCCAGCAGCTTGGTAATGAGGGGAGGTACGCAGTATTTT.

This chain joins TRBV6-1 and TRBJ2-3; 13 bases line up with TRBD2. Germline assignment: CDR1 MNHNS and CDR2 SASEGT. The CDR3 has 18 amino acids. The V segment lost 2 bases and the J segment 1 base; nucleotides outside the gene matches: 6. Here the CDR3 reads CASSELGLAGVGTDTQYF. DNA of the CDR3: TGTGCCAGCAGTGAATTAGGACTAGCGGGGGTGGGCACAGATACGCAGTATTTT.

The chain couples TRBV2 to TRBJ2-7; D unclear. CDR1 and CDR2 from the germline V gene are SNHLY and FYNNEI. V was trimmed by 7 bases and J by 0 bases, leaving 13 bases between them. The CDR3 spans 14 residues. DNA for the CDR3: TGTGCCAGCACCTCCGCCCCTAGCTCCTACGAGCAGTACTTC. Its translation: CASTSAPSSYEQYF.

This clone was recorded a few times. This chain joins TRBV19 and TRBJ2-7; the D gene is possibly TRBD1 (6 bases). Germline loops: CDR1 LNHDA, CDR2 SQIVND (reference sequence). This CDR3 comprises 13 residues. V lost 6 bases, J lost 6 bases, and 15 bases lay in between. In DNA, the CDR3 is TGTGCCAGTAGCCGAGGGGGAGCAGGCGAGCAGTACTTC. As protein: CASSRGGAGEQYF.

Here the CDR3 reads CATSDTGTDQETQYF. Written as DNA, the CDR3 is TGTGCCACCAGTGACACCGGGACAGATCAAGAGACCCAGTACTTC. The V gene is TRBV24-1, the J gene TRBJ2-5; 7 positions agree with TRBD1. The length of the CDR3 is 15 residues. Germline lookup yields CDR1 KGHDR and CDR2 SFDVKD. Trimming took 4 bases from V and 2 from J; bases not matched to a gene: 6.

CDR3 sequence (DNA): TGCGCCAGCAGTCCGGTGCAAGTTAACTATGGCTACACCTTC. Its protein is CASSPVQVNYGYTF. The chain carries TRBV10-1 and TRBJ1-2; D not certain. CDR1 is WNHNN, CDR2 SYGVQD, per germline (reference sequence). V lost 5 bases, J lost 1 base, and 11 bases lay in between. The CDR3 spans 14 residues.